These 7 T cell receptor beta chains were all obtained from the same sample, sequenced in a study of T cells in Graves' hyperthyroidism and ophthalmopathy. Using RNA transcripts as the source, TCR beta CDR3 regions were amplified. Primed by the HTBI set, a first-round RT-PCR was run on the TCR CDR3. TCRdb reprocessed the multiplex PCR reads via MiXCR and lists one record per CDR3 protein. In the table there are about 300,000 distinct CDR3 sequences, roughly 13% of which are singletons. Sequencing used blood. These receptors all stem from a woman between 35 and 50 years old with Graves' hyperthyroidism.

This chain links TRBV2 with TRBJ2-1, with D possibly called TRBD1 or TRBD2 (7 bases each). Trimming pared 9 bases from V and 9 bases from J, leaving 21 bases between. The length of the CDR3 is 14 residues. Germline V CDR1 and CDR2: SNHLY, FYNNEI. The CDR3 DNA sequence: TGTGCCAGAAGTCATCCAGGGGGGGGAAGTGAGCAGTTCTTC. Amino acids: CARSHPGGGSEQFF.

Ten or more counts support this clonotype. V is TRBV28 and J is TRBJ2-7; 7 bases line up with TRBD1. This CDR3 is built from 17 residues. Trimming removed 6 bases from V and 3 bases from J; junction bases left unmatched: 17. Looked up from germline, CDR1 is MDHEN and CDR2 is SYDVKM. The CDR3 sequence: CASSRLGQQPLIYEQYF. The DNA of the CDR3 is TGTGCCAGCAGCCGGCTGGGACAGCAACCACTCATCTACGAGCAGTACTTC.

This clonotype has at least ten counts. J is TRBJ1-4 and V is TRBV20-1, with 7 bases aligning to TRBD1. This CDR3 spans 15 amino acids. Germline CDR1 is DFQATT and CDR2 is SNEGSKA (reference sequence). J was trimmed by 3 bases and V by 6 bases; bases with no gene match: 10. CDR3 DNA: TGCAGTGCAGGGGACCCCGGGACAGCTAATGAAAAACTGTTTTTT. Translated, it gives CSAGDPGTANEKLFF.

The rearrangement joins TRBV4-1 to TRBJ2-5, with a possible D match to TRBD1 (6 bases). This CDR3 spans 15 amino acids. CDR1 is MGHRA and CDR2 is YSYEKL in the germline V gene. V was clipped by 0 bases and J by 5 bases, with 13 bases between them. CDR3 sequence (DNA): TGCGCCAGCAGCCAAGATCAGGGCAGGGGTGAGACCCAGTACTTC. Translation: CASSQDQGRGETQYF.

This clonotype has more than one count but fewer than ten. The junction shows a germline mismatch at one end, possibly a read error. The chain employs TRBV7-7 and TRBJ2-5, with D unresolved. Germline CDR1 SSHAT, CDR2 FNYEAQ (reference sequence). This CDR3 region has 14 residues. The DNA for the CDR3 is TGTGCTAGCAGCTTAGATGGGTCAGGAGAGACCCAGTACTTC. It codes for CASSLDGSGETQYF.

The rearrangement links TRBV11-2 to TRBJ1-1; D ambiguous. Germline CDR1 reads SGHAT; CDR2 reads FQNNGV. The CDR3 sequence is 13 residues long. Trimming removed 5 bases at V and 3 bases at J, with 10 bases between. CDR3 nucleotide sequence: TGTGCCAGCAGCCACGGGAGCTACACTGAAGCTTTCTTT. Translation: CASSHGSYTEAFF.

This clonotype was seen only a few times. The rearrangement links TRBV6-1 to TRBJ1-3, with TRBD1 as a possible D gene (6 bases). Per the germline V gene, CDR1 is MNHNS and CDR2 is SASEGT. V was clipped by 6 bases and J by 4 bases, with 19 bases between them. This CDR3 is built from 16 residues. This CDR3 reads CASSRTGTGLGNTIYF. Written as DNA, the CDR3 is TGTGCCAGCAGCCGAACAGGGACTGGGTTAGGAAACACCATATATTTT.